Following are 19 T cell receptor beta chains from one sample sequenced in a study of early T cells in non-severe SARS-CoV-2 infection. TCRdb called the 5' RACE reads again in MiXCR, with one record for every CDR3 protein. Here the sample spans some 120,000 distinct CDR3 sequences, about 15% being singletons. The sample was whole blood. The receptors were gathered from an adult who was a healthcare worker with PCR-confirmed SARS-CoV-2 infection or an uninfected control (not recorded which).

The V call is TRBV9, the J call TRBJ2-5, with D possibly matching TRBD2 (5 bases). Per the germline V gene, CDR1 is SGDLS and CDR2 is YYNGEE. The CDR3 loop spans 14 amino acids. V dropped 0 bases and J dropped 4 bases, with 10 bases sitting between them. In nucleotides, the CDR3 is TGTGCCAGCAGCGTAGGGGAGCATCCAGAGACCCAGTACTTC. Protein product: CASSVGEHPETQYF. Filled out from reference TRBV9 and TRBJ2-5, the complete variable domain reads DSGVTQTPKHLITATGQRVTLRCSPRSGDLSVYWYQQSLDQGLQFLIQYYNGEERAKGNILERFSAQQFPDLHSELNLSSLELGDSALYFCASSVGEHPETQYFGPGTRLLVL.

This clonotype occurred once. The chain employs TRBV20-1 and TRBJ1-2; no firm D call. Germline-derived CDR1 and CDR2 are DFQATT and SNEGSKA (reference sequence). The CDR3 has 15 residues. V was cut by 0 bases and J by 0 bases, with 11 bases left in between. The CDR3 DNA is TGCAGTGCTAGAGATCTTAAAGGGACTAACTATGGCTACACCTTC. This encodes CSARDLKGTNYGYTF.

This clonotype was detected ten times or more. The chain uses TRBV3-1 and TRBJ2-2; no firm D call. V shed 1 base and J shed 4 bases, with 4 bases lying between them. Germline V gives CDR1 LGHDT, CDR2 YNNKEL (reference sequence). The CDR3 runs to 13 residues. The CDR3 region is CASSQGGTGELFF. CDR3 sequence (DNA): TGTGCCAGCAGCCAAGGGGGCACCGGGGAGCTGTTTTTT. Filled out from reference TRBV3-1 and TRBJ2-2, the complete variable domain reads DTAVSQTPKYLVTQMGNDKSIKCEQNLGHDTMYWYKQDSKKFLKIMFSYNNKELIINETVPNRFSPKSPDKAHLNLHINSLELGDSAVYFCASSQGGTGELFFGEGSRLTVL.

This clonotype has more than one count but fewer than ten. The chain carries TRBV5-1 and TRBJ1-6; D perhaps matches TRBD1 (6 bases). Trimming stripped 4 bases from V and 0 bases from J, with 14 bases between. Germline CDR1 reads SGHRS; CDR2 reads YFSETQ. CDR3 length equals 17 residues. CDR3 sequence: CASSTGTGSSYNSPLHF. The CDR3 DNA is TGCGCCAGCAGCACAGGGACTGGGAGCTCCTATAATTCACCCCTCCACTTT.

This clonotype showed up just a few times. The rearrangement links TRBV11-3 to TRBJ2-1; D perhaps matches TRBD2 (5 bases). V lost 6 bases, J lost 5 bases, and 14 bases lay in between. This CDR3 region has 14 residues. From germline, CDR1 is SGHNT and CDR2 YENEEA. The DNA of the CDR3 is TGTGCCAGCAGTTCACCTTCGAGGGACAATGAGCAGTTCTTC. Its protein product is CASSSPSRDNEQFF.

This clonotype was picked up a small number of times. The chain is built from TRBV20-1 and TRBJ2-3, with 7 bases identical to TRBD1. Per the germline V gene, CDR1 is DFQATT and CDR2 is SNEGSKA (reference sequence). Trimming took 6 bases from V and 0 from J; bases not matched to a gene: 3. The CDR3 runs to 13 residues. Here the CDR3 DNA reads TGCAGTGCCCCGGGACAGAGCACAGATACGCAGTATTTT. Protein: CSAPGQSTDTQYF.

This clonotype has more than one count but fewer than ten. The chain carries TRBV7-9 and TRBJ2-5, with D unclear. Germline CDR1 and CDR2: SEHNR and FQNEAQ (reference sequence). This CDR3 is 14 amino acids long. Between the trimmed V and J ends, which lost 3 bases and 2 bases, there was a span of 10 bases. CDR3 protein: CASSFSVGQETQYF. Here the CDR3 DNA reads TGTGCCAGCAGCTTCTCCGTGGGGCAAGAGACCCAGTACTTC.

V and J are TRBV7-8 and TRBJ2-3, with 10 bases identical to TRBD2. Trimming cost V 4 bases and J 6 bases; bases outside gene matches: 4. Germline V gene sequence: CDR1 SGHVS, CDR2 FQNEAQ. The CDR3 spans 14 residues. The CDR3 loop reads CASSSPAGGDTQYF. In nucleotides, the CDR3 is TGTGCCAGCAGCTCCCCAGCGGGGGGGGATACGCAGTATTTT.

This chain joins TRBV29-1 and TRBJ1-2; possible D gene TRBD1, 6 bases. Germline lookup yields CDR1 SQVTM and CDR2 ANQGSEA. V was shortened by 5 bases and J by 4 bases, with 11 bases between the two germline ends. This CDR3 has 12 amino acids. The CDR3 DNA follows: TGCAGCGTTAGCGGACAGCTCTATGGCTACACCTTC. Its translation is CSVSGQLYGYTF.

This clonotype was detected ten times or more. V and J are TRBV12-3 or TRBV12-4 and TRBJ2-4, with TRBD2 as a possible D gene (6 bases). The CDR3 spans 15 residues. Deletions cut 6 bases from V and 10 bases from J, with 22 bases between. This CDR3 is CASSTGSGSRGIQYF. CDR3 DNA: TGTGCCAGCAGCACAGGTTCCGGGTCTCGGGGGATTCAGTACTTC.

This clonotype has just a few counts. J is TRBJ2-3 and V is TRBV12-3 or TRBV12-4; no definite D call. V gave up 5 bases and J gave up 4 bases, with 10 bases separating them. The CDR3 is 13 amino acids. CDR3 sequence: CASSNELADTQYF. The CDR3 DNA follows: TGTGCCAGCAGTAACGAGCTGGCAGATACGCAGTATTTT.

This clonotype was recorded a few times. The chain uses TRBV12-3 or TRBV12-4 and TRBJ2-1, with D unresolved. Between the trimmed V and J ends, which lost 6 bases and 6 bases, there was a span of 12 bases. The CDR3 totals 13 residues. DNA of the CDR3: TGTGCCAGCAGCACGATTGGTTTCAATGAGCAGTTCTTC. Amino acid sequence: CASSTIGFNEQFF.

This clonotype has more than one count but fewer than ten. This chain uses TRBV4-1 with TRBJ1-4; D remains ambiguous. The CDR3 sequence is 15 residues long. Germline V gene data show CDR1 as MGHRA and CDR2 as YSYEKL. Trimming left V 1 base short and J 3 bases short, with 9 bases between. The CDR3 is CASSQGKGSNEKLFF. The CDR3 nucleotides read TGCGCCAGCAGCCAAGGCAAAGGGTCTAATGAAAAACTGTTTTTT.

The genes are TRBV20-1 and TRBJ2-3; TRBD2 agrees at 14 bases. This CDR3 region has 15 residues. Germline V gives CDR1 DFQATT, CDR2 SNEGSKA (reference sequence). V lost 4 bases and J lost 6; bases outside the gene matches: 6. CDR3 in amino acids: CSATLGLAGADTQYF. DNA of the CDR3: TGCAGTGCTACTCTGGGACTAGCGGGGGCCGATACGCAGTATTTT.

This chain joins TRBV7-9 and TRBJ1-1, with D tentatively TRBD1 (6 bases). The CDR3 length is 14 residues. The V end lost 5 bases, the J end lost 4 bases, and 14 bases lay between the germline ends. Germline CDR1 SEHNR, CDR2 FQNEAQ (reference sequence). CDR3 DNA sequence: TGTGCCAGCAGCCCTTTTGACAGGCTCACTGAAGCTTTCTTT. This gives the protein CASSPFDRLTEAFF.

This clonotype was recorded at least ten times. The rearrangement uses TRBV9 and TRBJ1-1; 7 bases are a match to TRBD1. This CDR3 contains 13 residues. The trim removed 4 bases at V and 5 bases at J, leaving 5 bases unmatched. The germline CDR1 and CDR2 sequences are SGDLS and YYNGEE. The CDR3 sequence is CASSRDRDTEAFF. The CDR3 DNA is TGTGCCAGCAGCCGCGACAGGGATACTGAAGCTTTCTTT.

This clonotype was recorded a few times. The chain is built from TRBV3-1 and TRBJ1-4, with 11 bases aligning to TRBD1. CDR3 length equals 16 residues. With V trimmed by 2 bases and J by 8 bases, 7 bases remained unmatched. CDR1 and CDR2 (germline): LGHDT, YNNKEL (reference sequence). CDR3 nucleotides: TGTGCCAGCAGCCAACTCCCCGGGACAGGGGGAGAAAAACTGTTTTTT. Its protein is CASSQLPGTGGEKLFF.

This chain uses TRBV4-1 with TRBJ2-2, with 8 bases fitting TRBD2. CDR1 and CDR2 from the germline V gene are MGHRA and YSYEKL. J gave up 3 bases and V 0 bases, and 6 bases lay outside the gene matches. The length of the CDR3 is 17 residues. Here the CDR3 DNA reads TGCGCCAGCAGCCAAGAAACGTTGCGGGGGGACACCGGGGAGCTGTTTTTT. As protein: CASSQETLRGDTGELFF.

This chain uses TRBV12-3 or TRBV12-4 with TRBJ1-1; unclear D gene. This CDR3 has 12 amino acids. V was clipped by 3 bases and J by 10 bases, with 12 bases between them. CDR3 region: CASSFPPAGAFF. The CDR3 region has the DNA TGTGCCAGCAGTTTTCCCCCGGCGGGAGCTTTCTTT.